These T cell receptor beta chains were read from a single sample in a study of response to subunit inactivated influenza vaccine. TCRdb ran MiXCR on the RT-PCR reads and lists one entry per CDR3 protein. Found here are approximately 530,000 distinct CDR3 sequences, around 7.7% of them singletons; the top ten hold about 12%. This specimen consisted of PBMCs from blood, obtained less than 30 months after vaccination. The receptors here all came from a man between 50 and 70 years old who received an inactivated influenza vaccine. The CDR3 runs from the conserved cysteine through the conserved F or W. A D gene is named only where the DNA matches it firmly. Some rows mark clone size as missing; the rest say once, few, many or name a class of expanded clone.

clone size: many
D gene: TRBD1
J gene: TRBJ2-3
V gene: TRBV7-2
CDR3 DNA: TGTGCCAGCAGGGGACAGGGGGCCAACGAAAATACGCAGTATTTT
CDR3 protein: CASRGQGANENTQYF

clone size: many
D gene: TRBD2
J gene: TRBJ2-2
V gene: TRBV27
CDR3 DNA: TGTGCCAGCAAGAGGGAGGGCACCGGGGAGCTGTTTTTT
CDR3 protein: CASKREGTGELFF

clone size: NA
D gene: TRBD1
J gene: TRBJ1-1
V gene: TRBV5-1
CDR3 DNA: TGCGCCAGCAGCTCCCACCCGGGACAGGGGACTGAAGCTTTCTTT
CDR3 protein: CASSSHPGQGTEAFF

clone size: few
D gene: TRBD1
J gene: TRBJ2-2
V gene: TRBV12-3/TRBV12-4
CDR3 DNA: TGTGCCAGCACCGACAGGGGGAACACCGGGGAGCTGTTTTTT
CDR3 protein: CASTDRGNTGELFF

clone size: many
D gene: NA
J gene: TRBJ2-7
V gene: TRBV7-2
CDR3 DNA: TGTGCCAGCAGCTTAACCTCCTCCTACGAGCAGTACTTC
CDR3 protein: CASSLTSSYEQYF

clone size: many
D gene: NA
J gene: TRBJ1-2
V gene: TRBV4-2
CDR3 DNA: TGTGCCAGCAGCCAAATAGGGGGTTTGAATGGCTACACCTTC
CDR3 protein: CASSQIGGLNGYTF

clone size: few
D gene: TRBD1
J gene: TRBJ1-5
V gene: TRBV9
CDR3 DNA: TGTGCCAGCAGCACAGGGGCGGGGGGAAGCAATCAGCCCCAGCATTTT
CDR3 protein: CASSTGAGGSNQPQHF

clone size: NA
D gene: NA
J gene: TRBJ1-6
V gene: TRBV7-9
CDR3 DNA: TGTGCCAGCAGCGTACAGAGCTCCTATAATTCACCCCTCCACTTT
CDR3 protein: CASSVQSSYNSPLHF

clone size: few
D gene: TRBD1
J gene: TRBJ1-2
V gene: TRBV19
CDR3 DNA: TGTGCCAGTAGTTTAGCTCCGGGACAGGATTTCCTCTATGGCTACACCTTC
CDR3 protein: CASSLAPGQDFLYGYTF

clone size: few
D gene: NA
J gene: TRBJ2-7
V gene: TRBV6-1
CDR3 DNA: TGTGCCAGCAAAGGGACTTACTCCTACGAGCAGTACTTC
CDR3 protein: CASKGTYSYEQYF

clone size: few
D gene: NA
J gene: TRBJ2-1
V gene: TRBV30
CDR3 DNA: TGTGCCTGGAGTGTTTCACTCCAGGGAAGGCAGTTCTTC
CDR3 protein: CAWSVSLQGRQFF

clone size: few
D gene: NA
J gene: TRBJ2-7
V gene: TRBV9
CDR3 DNA: TGTGCCAGCAGCGTAGAGATAACCTCCTACGAGCAGTACTTC
CDR3 protein: CASSVEITSYEQYF

clone size: few
D gene: NA
J gene: TRBJ1-1
V gene: TRBV5-1
CDR3 DNA: TGCGCCAGCAGCTTTTTTGCGGGATTAAATACTGAAGCTTTCTTT
CDR3 protein: CASSFFAGLNTEAFF

clone size: many
D gene: NA
J gene: TRBJ1-2
V gene: TRBV3-1
CDR3 DNA: TGTGCCAGCAGCCAAGGAGGAGGGGACTGGTATGGCTACACCTTC
CDR3 protein: CASSQGGGDWYGYTF

clone size: NA
D gene: NA
J gene: TRBJ1-2
V gene: TRBV29-1
CDR3 DNA: TGCAGCGTTGAAGATCGATGGGCTAACTATGGCTACACCTTC
CDR3 protein: CSVEDRWANYGYTF

clone size: NA
D gene: NA
J gene: TRBJ1-6
V gene: TRBV12-3/TRBV12-4
CDR3 DNA: TGTGCCAGCAGTTATCGTCTTCGGGGGTATCTCCACTTT
CDR3 protein: CASSYRLRGYLHF